This T cell receptor (beta chain) was profiled in a study of cytomegalovirus exposure and HLA in healthy donors. Germline-derived CDR1 and CDR2 are SGDLS and YYNGEE. The CDR3 is made up of 16 amino acids. As regards this clone: Its target is not known. A read error may produce the germline difference seen at one junction end.

The PCR had 60 Vbeta and 13 Jbeta primers. This table comes from immunoSEQ multiplex PCR, and its TCRdb copy is limited to in-frame clones, with some not included. The sample records approximately 91,000 clones, around nine tenths being singletons. Study observations and caveats: The analysis excluded some indistinguishable V segments, including TRBV6-2 and TRBV6-3.

V usage is TRBV9 and J usage is TRBJ2-1; 10 bases map to TRBD2. Material for sequencing was PBMCs. The TCR originated in a man aged 30 to 39 in good health and CMV-seropositive. CDR3 DNA: TGTGCCAGCAGCCCTTGGCTAGCGGGAGCCTACGATGAGCAGTTCTTC. This gives the protein CASSPWLAGAYDEQFF.